This TCR beta chain was profiled in a study of post-analysis software for immune sequencing data (dated by TCRdb to about 2015). About the study as a whole: Relapsing-remitting, secondary progressive and progressive-relapsing multiple sclerosis were recorded as disease courses, and subtype annotation was lacking for some patients. A subset of samples was prepared in parallel using single-end sample barcoding, then pooled and co-amplified after Illumina adapter ligation. The patient repertoires were set against 10 to 11 previously published healthy control repertoires from donors whose ages ranged from 6 to 25 years.

Library preparation was by PCR. Sequencing was performed on an Illumina HiSeq 2500. To reduce PCR and sequencing biases, unique molecular identifiers were built into the TCR beta cDNA libraries. Per 1 to 10 million input T cells, approximately 500,000 cDNA molecules were obtained, such that each molecule approximated one T cell. The patient libraries were prepared and sequenced using the same protocol as the earlier healthy control dataset. Within a given batch, samples were prepared together, multiplexed and sequenced on the same HiSeq lane. The published analysis was carried out like this. Raw barcoded reads were processed with MIGEC, discarding single-read molecular identifier groups before consensus assembly and CDR3 extraction. Clonotype tables were post-analysed with VDJtools, and diversity was normalized by down-sampling all datasets to the smallest sample size. To correct batch-related cross-sample contamination, repertoire overlap clustering matched CDR3 amino acid sequences but not nucleotide sequences. TCRdb reprocessing: public reads trimmed at Q25 with fastp, clones called with MiXCR, in-frame beta chains kept. Rows are combined by CDR3 protein, so each entry shows the most common genes and DNA. These V and J calls derive from TCRdb rather than the authors' analysis. The sample table lists around 770,000 distinct CDR3 sequences, 46% of them with a count of one. Approximately 4.4% of the sample rests with the top ten.

What the study reported, not specific to this receptor: Compared with controls, multiple sclerosis patients had significantly lower normalized Chao1 diversity, a finding suggesting substantial peripheral T-cell clonal expansion. The multiple sclerosis patient group was slightly younger than the control group. When samples were clustered directly using the F measure, samples prepared in the same batch co-clustered strongly, which prompted a batch-effect correction. Patients showed significantly higher frequencies than controls for several TRBV segments, among them TRBV5-6, TRBV5-1 and TRBV20-1.

Worth noting for this clonotype: Its recognized antigen is unknown. No base quality information exists; no much larger clone differs at one position.

To demonstrate the VDJtools post-analysis software, TCR beta repertoires were profiled from the peripheral blood of more than 10 young patients with multiple sclerosis. The multiple sclerosis patients were children and adolescents between roughly 6 and 15 years of age. V drops 6 bases and J drops 2 bases, leaving 11 bases in between. Taken from cysteine to phenylalanine, the CDR3 has 14 residues. Solely the CDR3 DNA is kept, with 42 bases framed from the first base. CDR1 and CDR2, per the germline V gene, are MDHEN and SYDVKM. This chain joins TRBV28 to TRBJ1-5; too little of a D gene remains to name it. This clonotype was obtained from a girl under 18 with multiple sclerosis. The sequenced sample was blood. The DNA is as follows: TGTGCCAGCAGCCCCGACGCGGGCAATCAGCCCCAGCATTTT. Its translation reads: CASSPDAGNQPQHF.